The sample holds a few counts of the clone carrying this T cell receptor beta chain. Its cognate antigen is unknown. With the read ending 3 residues before the CDR3 end, the germline J gene is used to fill in that end. Generated by immunoSEQ multiplex PCR, the TCRdb table keeps only in-frame clones and is missing some. The sample offers approximately 29,000 clones and no singletons, the top ten holding around 3.1%. The CDR3 is made up of 15 amino acids. Germline V gene lookup returns CDR1 SQVTM and CDR2 ANQGSEA. J lost 5 bases, V lost 7 bases, and 7 bases had no gene match. These data come from a study of T cell clonality in common variable immunodeficiency. The CVID group had more than 12 females and fewer than 35 males, mean age roughly 39. Patients and controls were mostly of Caucasian heritage. Study findings and constraints: TCRbeta clonality was increased in CVID versus healthy controls. Repertoire-complication correlations in CVID were limited by patient heterogeneity. Reportedly, TCR beta sequences from common variable immunodeficiency showed fewer deletions and N-nucleotide insertions.

The clonotype comes from a human donor with common variable immunodeficiency. This rearrangement joins TRBV29-1 to TRBJ2-1; 14 bases fit TRBD2. Sequenced sample: peripheral blood mononuclear cells. The CDR3 is CSGQGLAGVNNEQFF. The sequenced part of the CDR3 DNA is TGCAGCGGACAGGGACTAGCGGGGGTAAACAATGAG.